What follows is one TCR beta chain and its context. The sample comes from a study of blood T cell repertoires in COVID-19. Across the study: T cells, B-cell-depleted T cells, or PBMCs provided the cDNA or gDNA that served as material.

Germline CDR1 SEHNR, CDR2 FQNEAQ (reference sequence). V shed 4 bases and J shed 2 bases, with 6 bases lying between them. The CDR3 is 14 amino acids. Clones were sequenced by immunoSEQ multiplex PCR, and TCRdb holds only the in-frame ones, with some missing. The repertoire holds 100,000 or so clones, with about four fifths as singletons. Sequencing input: peripheral blood. The TCR was taken from a human donor in a cohort sampled during active COVID-19. The V call is TRBV7-9, the J call TRBJ2-6; D uncertain. DNA for the CDR3: TGTGCCAGCAGCTCGAACACTGGGGCCAACGTCCTGACTTTC. Amino acids: CASSSNTGANVLTF.